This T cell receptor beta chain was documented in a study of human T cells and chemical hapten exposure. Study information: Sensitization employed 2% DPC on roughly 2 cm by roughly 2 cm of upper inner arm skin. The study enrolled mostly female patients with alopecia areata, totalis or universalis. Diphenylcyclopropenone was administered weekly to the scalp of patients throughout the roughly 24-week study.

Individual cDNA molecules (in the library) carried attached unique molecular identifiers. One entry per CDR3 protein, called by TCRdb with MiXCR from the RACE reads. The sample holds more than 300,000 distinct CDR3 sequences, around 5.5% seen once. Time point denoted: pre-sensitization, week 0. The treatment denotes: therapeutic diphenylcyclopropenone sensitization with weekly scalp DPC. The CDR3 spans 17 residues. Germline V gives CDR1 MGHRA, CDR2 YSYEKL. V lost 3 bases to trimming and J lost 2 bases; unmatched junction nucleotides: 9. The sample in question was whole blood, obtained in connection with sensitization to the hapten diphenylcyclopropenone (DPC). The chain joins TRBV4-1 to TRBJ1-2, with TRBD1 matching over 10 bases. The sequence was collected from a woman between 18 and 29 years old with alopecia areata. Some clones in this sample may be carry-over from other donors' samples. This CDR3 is CASSHIIGQGGNYGYTF. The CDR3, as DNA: TGCGCCAGCAGCCACATCATTGGACAGGGGGGGAACTATGGCTACACCTTC.